This TCR beta chain is drawn from a study of beta chain features in type 1 diabetes. Study-wide results and caveats: Within patients, naive, central memory and Treg TCRB repertoires seemed more similar than within healthy donors.

This clone was observed a handful of times. Antigen: not known. Germline trimming cut 2 bases from V and 0 bases from J; bases unmatched to any gene: 2. The CDR3 contains 16 residues. The V gene's germline CDR1 is SGHAT and CDR2 FQNNGV. Investigators reverse transcribed all isolated RNA, so they sequenced expressed TCRB transcripts. Method: immunoSEQ multiplex PCR; TCRdb's copy keeps in-frame clones and lacks some. The sample lists about 240,000 clones; 25% to 35% were seen once. The sequenced sample consisted of central memory CD4+ T cells from blood. The receptor comes from a man aged 30 to 39 in good health. The chain couples TRBV11-2 to TRBJ2-3, with 10 bases identical to TRBD2. CDR3 DNA: TGTGCCAGCAGCTTAAGCGGGAGGGATAGCACAGATACGCAGTATTTT. It is translated as CASSLSGRDSTDTQYF.